This entry is about one T cell receptor (beta chain). The sample comes from a study of identical twins. TCRdb re-analysed the 5' RACE reads in MiXCR, keeping a single row per CDR3 protein. In the table there are 470,000 or so distinct CDR3 sequences, 20% to 25% of which are singletons. The CDR3 spans 14 residues. Germline V gives CDR1 SGHRS, CDR2 YFSETQ. With 0 bases removed from V and 4 bases from J, the gap between germline ends came to 11 bases. These data are also associated with another study on T cells expressing NK-cell markers.

The TCR was taken from a woman aged 18-30 years in good health. The gene calls are TRBV5-1 and TRBJ2-7; D call uncertain. What was sequenced was CD4+ T cells sorted from blood. The CDR3, as DNA: TGCGCCAGCAGCTTGGAGGCAGATATTTACGAGCAGTACTTC. Residues: CASSLEADIYEQYF.